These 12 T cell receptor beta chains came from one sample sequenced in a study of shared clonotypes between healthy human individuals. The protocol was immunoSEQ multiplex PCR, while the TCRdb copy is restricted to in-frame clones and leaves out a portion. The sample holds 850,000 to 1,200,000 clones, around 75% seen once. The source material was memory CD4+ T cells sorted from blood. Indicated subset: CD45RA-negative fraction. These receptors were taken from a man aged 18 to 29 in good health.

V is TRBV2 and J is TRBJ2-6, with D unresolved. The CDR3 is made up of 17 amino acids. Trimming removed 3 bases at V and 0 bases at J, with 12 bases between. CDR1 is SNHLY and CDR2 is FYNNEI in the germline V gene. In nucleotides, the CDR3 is TGTGCCAGCAGTGAGAACGGTTTAAGCTCTGGGGCCAACGTCCTGACTTTC. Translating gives CASSENGLSSGANVLTF.

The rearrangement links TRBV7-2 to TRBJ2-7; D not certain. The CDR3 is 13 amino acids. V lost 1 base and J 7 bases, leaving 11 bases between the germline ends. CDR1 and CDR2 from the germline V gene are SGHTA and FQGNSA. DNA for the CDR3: TGTGCCAGCAGCTTAGAGCTTATGAAAGAGCAGTACTTC. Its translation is CASSLELMKEQYF.

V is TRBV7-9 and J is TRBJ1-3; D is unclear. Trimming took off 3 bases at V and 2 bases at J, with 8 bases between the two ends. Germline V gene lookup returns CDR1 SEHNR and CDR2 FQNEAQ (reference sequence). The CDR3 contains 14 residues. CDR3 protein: CASSFPGTGNTIYF. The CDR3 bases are TGTGCCAGCAGCTTCCCCGGAACTGGAAACACCATATATTTT.

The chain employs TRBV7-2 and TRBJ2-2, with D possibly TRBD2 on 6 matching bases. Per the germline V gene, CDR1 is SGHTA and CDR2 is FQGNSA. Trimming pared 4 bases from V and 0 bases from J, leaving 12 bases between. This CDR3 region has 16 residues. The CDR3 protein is CASSSRTGANTGELFF. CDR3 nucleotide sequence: TGTGCCAGCAGCTCGCGGACGGGGGCGAACACCGGGGAGCTGTTTTTT. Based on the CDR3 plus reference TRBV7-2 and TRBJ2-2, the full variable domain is GAGVSQSPSNKVTEKGKDVELRCDPISGHTALYWYRQSLGQGLEFLIYFQGNSAPDKSGLPSDRFSAERTGGSVSTLTIQRTQQEDSAVYLCASSSRTGANTGELFFGEGSRLTVL.

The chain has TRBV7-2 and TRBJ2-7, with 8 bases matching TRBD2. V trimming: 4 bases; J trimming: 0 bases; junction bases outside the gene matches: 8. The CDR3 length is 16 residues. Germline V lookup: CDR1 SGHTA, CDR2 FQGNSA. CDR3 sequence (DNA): TGTGCCAGCAGCTCCGTTACGGGGGGGCCCTCCTACGAGCAGTACTTC. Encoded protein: CASSSVTGGPSYEQYF.

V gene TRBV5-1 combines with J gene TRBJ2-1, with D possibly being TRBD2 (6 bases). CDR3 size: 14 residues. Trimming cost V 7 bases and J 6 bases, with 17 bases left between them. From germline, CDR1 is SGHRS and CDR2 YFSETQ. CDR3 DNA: TGCGCCAGCCTCGGTGGAGGGGCCGTCAATGAGCAGTTCTTC. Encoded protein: CASLGGGAVNEQFF.

CDR3 region: CAWSAPLHGETQYF. The CDR3 nucleotides read TGTGCCTGGAGTGCCCCCCTTCATGGAGAGACCCAGTACTTC. The chain has TRBV30 and TRBJ2-5; D unresolved. This CDR3 is 14 amino acids long. The V gene's germline CDR1 is GTSNPN and CDR2 SVGIG (reference sequence). Deletions cut 1 base from V and 4 bases from J, with 13 bases between.

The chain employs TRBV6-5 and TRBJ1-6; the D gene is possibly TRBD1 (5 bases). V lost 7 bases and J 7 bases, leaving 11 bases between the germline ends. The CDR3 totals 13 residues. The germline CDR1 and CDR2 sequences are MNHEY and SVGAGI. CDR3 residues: CASKGRENSPLHF. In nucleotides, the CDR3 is TGTGCCAGCAAGGGACGGGAGAATTCACCCCTCCACTTT.

The CDR3 nucleotides read TGTGCCAGCTCGTCTCTTCCCGATAACAATGAGCAGTTCTTC. Its translation is CASSSLPDNNEQFF. J is TRBJ2-1 and V is TRBV18, with D hard to call. Looked up from germline, CDR1 is KGHSH and CDR2 is LQKENI. The V end was cut by 6 bases, the J end by 5 bases, with 14 bases between. The CDR3 is made up of 14 amino acids.

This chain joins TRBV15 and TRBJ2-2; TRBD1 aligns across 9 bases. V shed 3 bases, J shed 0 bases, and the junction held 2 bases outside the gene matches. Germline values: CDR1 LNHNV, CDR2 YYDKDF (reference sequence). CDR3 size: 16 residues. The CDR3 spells CATSRGTGSNTGELFF. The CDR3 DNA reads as TGTGCCACCAGCAGGGGGACAGGGTCGAACACCGGGGAGCTGTTTTTT.

CDR3 residues: CASSDPSGNNEQFF. DNA for the CDR3: TGTGCCAGTAGTGACCCTAGCGGGAACAATGAGCAGTTCTTC. The V call is TRBV19, the J call TRBJ2-1, with 9 bases lining up with TRBD2. The junction had 4 bases not matched to a gene; V was cut back by 5 bases and J by 5 bases. The germline V gene has CDR1 LNHDA and CDR2 SQIVND (reference sequence). This CDR3 spans 14 amino acids.

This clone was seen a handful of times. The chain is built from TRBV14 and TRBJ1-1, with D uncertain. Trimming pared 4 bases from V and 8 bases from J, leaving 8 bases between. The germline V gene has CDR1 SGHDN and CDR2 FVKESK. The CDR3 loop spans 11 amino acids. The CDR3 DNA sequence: TGTGCCAGCAGCCTCGGGCGAGAAGCTTTCTTT. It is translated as CASSLGREAFF.